This T cell receptor (beta chain) was profiled in a study of blood T cell repertoires in COVID-19. Study-level information: There were acute and convalescent COVID-19 samples, and they came from the United States, Italy and Spain. T cells, B-cell-depleted T cells, or PBMCs supplied cDNA or gDNA.

The CDR3 is 13 amino acids. In germline, CDR1 is LGHDT, CDR2 YNNKEL (reference sequence). The J segment lost 6 bases and the V segment lost 4 bases, leaving 1 base of the junction unmatched. Under the authors' procedure: Nucleated cell number was recorded as an estimate derived from reference gene primer amplification. Libraries were prepared by immunoSEQ multiplex PCR; TCRdb keeps only in-frame clonotypes and omits some of them. D and trimming were read from the DNA, whereas the V and J calls and clone size are those reported in that table. The sample contains under 250,000 clones, 83% of which appear only once. This clone was detected only a few times.

The TCR sequence derives from a woman in her thirties or forties with active or convalescent COVID-19. This chain connects TRBV3-1 (or the pseudogene TRBV3-2) to TRBJ2-7; 12 nucleotides agree with TRBD2. Material for sequencing was peripheral blood. CDR3 nucleotide sequence: TGTGCCAGCAGCCCGACTAGCGGGAGCGAGCAGTACTTC. It translates to CASSPTSGSEQYF.